This TCR beta chain was recorded in a study of blood T cell repertoires in COVID-19. At the level of the study: The United States, Italy and Spain were the sources of the acute and convalescent COVID-19 samples. PBMCs, B-cell-depleted T cells, or T cells were the source of the cDNA or gDNA that made up the material.

Seattle enrolled patients during active infection and tracked them longitudinally. Original analysis: Amplification from reference gene primers served as the basis for estimated nucleated cell counts. Method: immunoSEQ multiplex PCR; TCRdb's copy keeps in-frame clones and lacks some. V and J calls and clone size follow that table, whereas D and trimming were derived from the DNA. The sample yields about 46,000 clones, 80% to 90% seen once. The table lists this clone with a count of one. Per the germline V gene, CDR1 is SGHRS and CDR2 is YFSETQ. V lost 0 bases and J lost 2, with 11 bases in between. The CDR3 contains 15 residues.

The genes are TRBV5-1 and TRBJ2-5, with D possibly matching TRBD1 (6 bases). Sequencing input: peripheral blood. The clonotype comes from an elderly woman with COVID-19, enrolled during active disease. The CDR3 DNA sequence: TGCGCCAGCAGCTTGGTTCAGGGGCGACAAGAGACCCAGTACTTC. This encodes CASSLVQGRQETQYF.